A selection of T cell receptor beta chains follows, all from one sample in a study of T-cell reconstitution after alpha-beta-depleted transplantation in children. TCRdb processed the PCR reads anew with MiXCR; each CDR3 protein has one entry. The repertoire holds 77,000 or so distinct CDR3 sequences, with 15% to 20% as singletons. Sequenced material: PBMCs, mostly from graft donor cells, taken 360 days after TCRalphabeta/CD19-depleted stem cell transplant. The receptors were sampled from a male patient between 2 and 10 years old who had a stem cell transplant for acute lymphoblastic leukemia, so the T cells may come from the graft donor. Each CDR3 is given with its conserved first and last residue. D genes are given only for firm matches. Not all rows give a size; the values are once, few, many and, for expanded clones, a class.

clone_size | j_call | v_call | d_call | cdr3_nt | cdr3_aa
- | TRBJ2-7 | TRBV5-1 | TRBD2 | TGCGCCAGCAGCTTGTTAGCGGGAGGGCCCCACGAGCAGTACTTC | CASSLLAGGPHEQYF
- | TRBJ2-5 | TRBV6-5 | TRBD1 | TGTGCCAGCCGGGCTCCGGGACAGGGGCAAGAGACCCAGTACTTC | CASRAPGQGQETQYF
few | TRBJ2-5 | TRBV5-1 | TRBD2 | TGCGCCAGCAGCTTAAGAGCGGGAGTGGAGACCCAGTACTTC | CASSLRAGVETQYF
few | TRBJ1-1 | TRBV5-6 | - | TGTGCCAGCAGCGAGGGTCCTTGGGGAAACACTGAAGCTTTCTTT | CASSEGPWGNTEAFF
many | TRBJ2-5 | TRBV12-3/TRBV12-4 | TRBD2 | TGTGCCAGCAGCCCCGGGACTAGCGGCCCCGGGACCCAGTACTTC | CASSPGTSGPGTQYF
- | TRBJ2-5 | TRBV5-1 | TRBD2 | TGCGCCAGCAGCTGGGGACTAGGCTGGCCCGAAGAGACCCAGTACTTC | CASSWGLGWPEETQYF
- | TRBJ2-6 | TRBV4-1 | - | TGCGCCAGCAGCCAAGAAGTCACGAGCTCTGGGGCCAACGTCCTGACTTTC | CASSQEVTSSGANVLTF
- | TRBJ2-5 | TRBV18 | TRBD2 | TGTGCCAGCTCACCAACTAGCGGGAGGGCCCAAGAGACCCAGTACTTC | CASSPTSGRAQETQYF
- | TRBJ1-5 | TRBV20-1 | TRBD1 | TGCAGTGCAAGGACAGGGGGCAATCAGCCCCAGCATTTT | CSARTGGNQPQHF
- | TRBJ2-7 | TRBV4-1 | TRBD1 | TGCGCCAGCAGCCAGAGGGACAGTTTATCCTACGAGCAGTACTTC | CASSQRDSLSYEQYF
- | TRBJ2-1 | TRBV6-4 | TRBD2 | TGTGCCAGCAGTGCGGGAGGGGGCTCCTACAATGAGCAGTTCTTC | CASSAGGGSYNEQFF
few | TRBJ2-5 | TRBV20-1 | - | TGCAGTGCTAGGCTTGGGGGTGGGCTCCAAGAGACCCAGTACTTC | CSARLGGGLQETQYF
- | TRBJ2-1 | TRBV6-1 | - | TGTGCCACCCGGGCTAAGGGAGTGAGCTCCTACAATGAGCAGTTCTTC | CATRAKGVSSYNEQFF
few | TRBJ2-1 | TRBV20-1 | - | TGCAGTGCTAGAGCGGCCAGAATACGCCATGAGCAGTTCTTC | CSARAARIRHEQFF
many | TRBJ1-5 | TRBV7-9 | - | TGTGCCAGCAGCTTTACAGGTAGCAATCAGCCCCAGCATTTT | CASSFTGSNQPQHF
- | TRBJ2-2 | TRBV4-1 | TRBD2 | TGCGCCAGCAGCCAGGACGGGACTAGTTACCCCGTTCCCCCACCCTGGGAGCTGTTTTTT | CASSQDGTSYPVPPPWELFF
many | TRBJ2-1 | TRBV3-1 | - | TGTGCCAGCAGCCAATTCGGACCCTACAATGAGCAGTTCTTC | CASSQFGPYNEQFF
few | TRBJ2-7 | TRBV7-9 | - | TGTGCCAGCAGCGTAAGGGGTGAGCAGTACTTC | CASSVRGEQYF
- | TRBJ2-1 | TRBV5-1 | - | TGCGCCAGCAGCTTGGGTGATAGCCGTCTGGATGAGCAGTTCTTC | CASSLGDSRLDEQFF
few | TRBJ2-5 | TRBV20-1 | TRBD2 | TGCAGTGCTAGAACTAGCGGGAGAAGAGAGACCCAGTACTTC | CSARTSGRRETQYF
few | TRBJ2-5 | TRBV10-3 | TRBD2 | TGTGCCATCTCGCCGGGAGGGCGAGAGACCCAGTACTTC | CAISPGGRETQYF
- | TRBJ2-4 | TRBV10-3 | TRBD2 | TGTGCCATCAGTGAGACCGGGACTAGGCTAGCCAAAAACATTCAGTACTTC | CAISETGTRLAKNIQYF
- | TRBJ2-5 | TRBV12-3/TRBV12-4 | TRBD2 | TGTGCCAGCAGCGCTTATAGCGGGAGCTTGAGGGAGACCCAGTACTTC | CASSAYSGSLRETQYF
- | TRBJ2-7 | TRBV12-3/TRBV12-4 | - | TGTGCCAGCAGCGGGATTACCTACGAGCAGTACTTC | CASSGITYEQYF
- | TRBJ2-7 | TRBV12-3/TRBV12-4 | TRBD1 | TGTGCCAGCAGCGGACAGGTCGTCTCCTACGAGCAGTACTTC | CASSGQVVSYEQYF
once | TRBJ2-2 | TRBV21-1 | - | TGTGCCACCCCGGGACACAACACCGGGGAGCTGTTTTTT | CATPGHNTGELFF
few | TRBJ2-1 | TRBV29-1 | TRBD2 | TGCAGCGCCGCCCCTAGCGGATACAATGAGCAGTTCTTC | CSAAPSGYNEQFF
- | TRBJ2-7 | TRBV5-1 | TRBD2 | TGCGCCAGCAGTAGACTAGCGGCAGGGAAGCAGTACTTC | CASSRLAAGKQYF
few | TRBJ2-3 | TRBV5-1 | - | TGCGCCAGCAGCCCAACCCAGGGGAGGCAATTACGCACAGATACGCAGTATTTT | CASSPTQGRQLRTDTQYF
few | TRBJ2-1 | TRBV5-1 | TRBD2 | TGCGCCAGCAGCTTGGGGCCTCCGTGGCGGGAGCTCAATGAGCAGTTCTTC | CASSLGPPWRELNEQFF
- | TRBJ2-5 | TRBV7-9 | - | TGTGCCAGCAGCCTTGAACAGTACCAAGAGACCCAGTACTTC | CASSLEQYQETQYF
once | TRBJ2-1 | TRBV7-9 | TRBD2 | TGTGCCAGCAGCTTATTCGCTAGCGGGAGGGATGAGCGGTTCTTC | CASSLFASGRDERFF
many | TRBJ1-2 | TRBV28 | - | TGTGCCAGCAGAGTAACCGGGGGCTACACCTTC | CASRVTGGYTF
- | TRBJ2-1 | TRBV12-3/TRBV12-4 | - | TGTGCCAGCAGTTCTCCCCCAGTGGGTGAGCAGTTCTTC | CASSSPPVGEQFF
few | TRBJ2-4 | TRBV10-3 | - | TGTGCCATCAGTGATTTCGGGGAATTCTGGCCCAAAAACATTCAGTACTTC | CAISDFGEFWPKNIQYF